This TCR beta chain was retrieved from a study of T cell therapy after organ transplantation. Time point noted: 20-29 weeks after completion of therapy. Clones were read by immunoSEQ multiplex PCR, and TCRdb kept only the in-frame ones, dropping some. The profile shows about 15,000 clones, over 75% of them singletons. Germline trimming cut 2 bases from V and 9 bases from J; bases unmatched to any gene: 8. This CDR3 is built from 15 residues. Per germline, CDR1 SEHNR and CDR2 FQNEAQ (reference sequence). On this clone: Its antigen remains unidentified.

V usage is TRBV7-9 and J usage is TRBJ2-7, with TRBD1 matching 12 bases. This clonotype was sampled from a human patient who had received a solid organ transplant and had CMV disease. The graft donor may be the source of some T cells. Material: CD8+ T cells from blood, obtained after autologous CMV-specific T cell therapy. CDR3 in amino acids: CASSLTRDRGHVQYF. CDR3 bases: TGTGCCAGCAGCTTAACTCGGGACAGGGGGCACGTGCAGTACTTC.